This is a list of T cell receptor beta chains from one sample in a study of T-cell memory formation after mild COVID-19. TCRdb recomputed calls from the 5' RACE reads with MiXCR, one row per CDR3 protein. This table has 500,000 to 650,000 distinct CDR3 sequences, roughly a fifth appearing once. The sample consisted of PBMCs or a T cell subset sorted from them (not recorded which). All receptors come from an adult woman who had mild COVID-19 (a few samples of this study predate the infection). Cell type and time point are not known. CDR3s include the opening cysteine and the closing phenylalanine or tryptophan. A D gene is named only where the DNA matches it firmly. Clone size is shown for a subset of rows, as once, few, many or a class of expanded clone.

D	size	V	J	DNA	CDR3
TRBD2	few	TRBV7-7	TRBJ2-2	TGTGCCAGCAGCTCGGGGGGGATAAGCACCGGGGAGCTGTTTTTT	CASSSGGISTGELFF
TRBD2	few	TRBV7-8	TRBJ2-2	TGTGCCAGCAGCCCTCAGAATAGCGGGGTTAACACCGGGGAGCTGTTTTTT	CASSPQNSGVNTGELFF
-	-	TRBV5-6	TRBJ2-4	TGTGCCAGCAGCTTGGGGCTAGCTAATACTAGGGACATTCAGTACTTC	CASSLGLANTRDIQYF
-	-	TRBV5-1	TRBJ2-2	TGCGCCAGCAGCTTGGCTACTAGCAGTACCGGGGAGCTGTTTTTT	CASSLATSSTGELFF
-	-	TRBV30	TRBJ2-3	TGTGCCTGGAATTTGAACAGGCGGGCAGATACGCAGTATTTT	CAWNLNRRADTQYF
-	many	TRBV7-9	TRBJ2-7	TGTGCCAGCAGCTTAGGGGATGCGGGGAGTAGGTACGAGCAGTACTTC	CASSLGDAGSRYEQYF
-	-	TRBV28	TRBJ1-1	TGTGCCAGCAGTTATCCGGGACAGAACACTGAAGCTTTCTTT	CASSYPGQNTEAFF
-	-	TRBV29-1	TRBJ2-2	TGCAGCGTCCGAGGGGGGACAAGGGACACCGGGGAGCTGTTTTTT	CSVRGGTRDTGELFF
TRBD2	-	TRBV9	TRBJ2-5	TGTGCCAGCAGCGTAGGGGCTTCGCGGGGGAACCAAGAGACCCAGTACTTC	CASSVGASRGNQETQYF
-	few	TRBV4-1	TRBJ1-1	TGCGCCAGCAGCCAAGATCCGGTCAGGGACACTGAAGCTTTCTTT	CASSQDPVRDTEAFF
-	-	TRBV25-1	TRBJ2-7	TGTGCCAGCAGTGCTGCCAGCCAGTACTTC	CASSAASQYF
-	many	TRBV30	TRBJ2-5	TGTGCCTGGAGTGCGGACACTTTCCAAGAGACCCAGTACTTC	CAWSADTFQETQYF
-	-	TRBV7-3	TRBJ2-2	TGTGCCAGCAGCCGAACGCGACGAGGAGGCACCGGGGAGCTGTTTTTT	CASSRTRRGGTGELFF
-	many	TRBV24-1	TRBJ2-2	TGTGCCACCAGTGCTCTGGACGGAAACACCGGGGAGCTGTTTTTT	CATSALDGNTGELFF
TRBD2	-	TRBV6-2/TRBV6-3	TRBJ2-1	TGTGCCAGCAGTTACTCGAAAGCGGGAGGGCCCGACAATGAGCAGTTCTTC	CASSYSKAGGPDNEQFF
TRBD1	-	TRBV7-3	TRBJ2-1	TGTGCCAGCAGCCCCACCGGGACAGGGTGGGAGGAGCAGTTCTTC	CASSPTGTGWEEQFF
TRBD2	few	TRBV24-1	TRBJ2-1	TGTGCCACCAGTGCTAGCGGTTACAATGAGCAGTTCTTC	CATSASGYNEQFF
TRBD2	few	TRBV5-1	TRBJ2-5	TGCGCCAGCAGCTGGATGGGGGGGGACGAGACCCAGTACTTC	CASSWMGGDETQYF
TRBD2	-	TRBV11-3	TRBJ2-1	TGTGCCAGCAGCCCCGGGGCTAGCGGGGGGAACTACAATGAGCAGTTCTTC	CASSPGASGGNYNEQFF
-	-	TRBV5-1	TRBJ2-5	TGCGCCAGCAGCTTGGTGGTCATTACAGGGTCCGTAGAGACCCAGTACTTC	CASSLVVITGSVETQYF
TRBD1	few	TRBV12-3/TRBV12-4	TRBJ1-2	TGTGCCAGCAGTTTGAGGGGGCGCTTGAACTATGGCTACACCTTC	CASSLRGRLNYGYTF
-	few	TRBV6-2/TRBV6-3	TRBJ1-2	TGTGCCAGCACTATGACGGCCAGCTATGGCTACACCTTC	CASTMTASYGYTF
TRBD2	-	TRBV7-2	TRBJ2-6	TGTGCCAGCAGCTTAGTTAGCGGGGCAAGCTCTGGGGCCAACGTCCTGACTTTC	CASSLVSGASSGANVLTF
-	few	TRBV7-9	TRBJ2-6	TGTGCCAGCAGCCCACGGACGGTCTCTGGGGCCAACGTCCTGACTTTC	CASSPRTVSGANVLTF
-	many	TRBV12-3/TRBV12-4	TRBJ2-3	TGTGCCAGCAGGTTAGGAGCTTTCACAGATACGCAGTATTTT	CASRLGAFTDTQYF
TRBD2	-	TRBV7-2	TRBJ2-3	TGTGCCAGCAGCTACTCTCCGGGACTAGCGGGGGGGTACACAGATACGCAGTATTTT	CASSYSPGLAGGYTDTQYF
-	-	TRBV5-1	TRBJ2-5	TGCGCCAGCAGCTCCAGGACACTTCAAGAGACCCAGTACTTC	CASSSRTLQETQYF
TRBD2	many	TRBV20-1	TRBJ2-6	TGCAGTGCTGGGGGGACTAGCGGGGGACTCAGCTCTGGGGCCAACGTCCTGACTTTC	CSAGGTSGGLSSGANVLTF
TRBD1	-	TRBV20-1	TRBJ1-5	TGCAGTGCTAAATTAGGGACAGAACTGAGCAATCAGCCCCAGCATTTT	CSAKLGTELSNQPQHF
-	-	TRBV10-3	TRBJ2-2	TGTGCCATCAGTATCACCGGGCCGAGCACCGGGGAGCTGTTTTTT	CAISITGPSTGELFF
TRBD1	many	TRBV20-1	TRBJ2-4	TGCAGTGCTAGTGGACAGGGAGGAGCCAAAAACATTCAGTACTTC	CSASGQGGAKNIQYF
TRBD2	many	TRBV12-3/TRBV12-4	TRBJ2-3	TGTGCCAGCAGGATCTCTAGCGGGAGTCCAGATACGCAGTATTTT	CASRISSGSPDTQYF
-	-	TRBV6-5	TRBJ2-7	TGTGCCAGCAGTTACAGGGTGGGATACGAGCAGTACTTC	CASSYRVGYEQYF
-	-	TRBV11-3	TRBJ2-5	TGTGCCAGCAGCTTAGTAAAGGGGGAGACCCAGTACTTC	CASSLVKGETQYF
TRBD1	few	TRBV12-3/TRBV12-4	TRBJ1-1	TGTGCCAGCAGCCTTGGGACAGGGAGGGGGAACACTGAAGCTTTCTTT	CASSLGTGRGNTEAFF
TRBD1	few	TRBV4-2	TRBJ1-6	TGTGCCAGCAGCCACCCGGGACAGATTAATTCACCCCTCCACTTT	CASSHPGQINSPLHF
-	-	TRBV20-1	TRBJ2-5	TGCAGTGCTAGCTCTCCTCCCGGGGAGACCCAGTACTTC	CSASSPPGETQYF
TRBD1	-	TRBV4-2	TRBJ2-3	TGTGCCAGCAGCCAACCGACAGGGGCTCCGGGCACAGATACGCAGTATTTT	CASSQPTGAPGTDTQYF
TRBD2	-	TRBV24-1	TRBJ2-1	TGTGCCACCAGCACTCTAGCGGGAGGCTCCTACAATGAGCAGTTCTTC	CATSTLAGGSYNEQFF
TRBD2	-	TRBV7-2	TRBJ2-7	TGTGCCAGCAGCCCCCTAGCGGGTCCTTCCTACGAGCAGTACTTC	CASSPLAGPSYEQYF
-	few	TRBV5-5	TRBJ2-1	TGTGCCAGCAGCTTGGGGACATTTACGGATGAGCAGTTCTTC	CASSLGTFTDEQFF
TRBD1	few	TRBV5-1	TRBJ2-2	TGCGCCAGCAGCTTGGTGGACAGGAGCACCGGGGAGCTGTTTTTT	CASSLVDRSTGELFF
-	-	TRBV9	TRBJ2-3	TGTGCCAGCAGCGTAGACGGGGGGCGGGCAGATACGCAGTATTTT	CASSVDGGRADTQYF
TRBD2	-	TRBV7-2	TRBJ2-1	TGTGCCAGCAGCTTCTCGGGACTAGCGGGATACAATGAGCAGTTCTTC	CASSFSGLAGYNEQFF
-	-	TRBV6-1	TRBJ2-2	TGTGCCAGCAGGTTAAGTATCGGGAGCACCGGGGAGCTGTTTTTT	CASRLSIGSTGELFF
-	-	TRBV6-2/TRBV6-3	TRBJ2-7	TGTGCCAGCAGGGACCCGGGGCAGAGGGTCCCCTACGAGCAGTACTTC	CASRDPGQRVPYEQYF
-	few	TRBV25-1	TRBJ1-2	TGTGCCAGCAGAGGAAGTTTTTCTAACTATGGCTACACCTTC	CASRGSFSNYGYTF
TRBD2	-	TRBV30	TRBJ2-1	TGTGCCTGGAGTGTCGGACTAGCGGGTGATGAGCAGTTCTTC	CAWSVGLAGDEQFF
-	few	TRBV19	TRBJ2-2	TGTGCCAGTAGTCCCATGTCCCCCGGGGAGCTGTTTTTT	CASSPMSPGELFF
-	few	TRBV6-5	TRBJ1-1	TGTGCCAGCAGTTACTCAGGGGGGGGCACTGAAGCTTTCTTT	CASSYSGGGTEAFF